The 9 T cell receptor beta chains in this list originate from one sample, sequenced in a study of vaccination effects on CD4 cells after COVID-19. No antigens are known for them. This table comes from immunoSEQ multiplex PCR, and its TCRdb copy is limited to in-frame clones, with some not included. The sample carries approximately 45,000 clones, around 74% recorded once. Around day 10 of culture, CD4+ T cells were separated out. This specimen was CD4+ T cells from PBMCs cultured without peptide, taken before COVID-19 vaccination. The receptors shown here come from a human donor who had a prior SARS-CoV-2 infection.

This clone was picked up a small number of times. The chain joins TRBV4-1 to TRBJ1-2, with D possibly matching TRBD1 (5 bases). The ends were cut back, 5 bases at V and 7 bases at J, with 20 bases in the middle. The CDR3 is made up of 15 amino acids. In germline, CDR1 is MGHRA, CDR2 YSYEKL. CDR3 nucleotides: TGCGCCAGCAGCTCGGGACCCAGGAGACCCTTTGGCTACACCTTC. Amino acids: CASSSGPRRPFGYTF.

The chain joins TRBV11-3 to TRBJ1-1, with TRBD1 identical over 10 bases. The CDR3 consists of 17 residues. V was clipped by 1 base and J by 1 base; unmatched bases: 6. From germline, CDR1 is SGHNT and CDR2 YENEEA. CDR3 nucleotides: TGTGCCAGCAGCTTAGGGGACAGGGGCCGGAAGAACACTGAAGCTTTCTTT. This sequence encodes CASSLGDRGRKNTEAFF. Full variable domain (rest looked up from reference TRBV11-3 and TRBJ1-1): EAGVVQSPRYKIIEKKQPVAFWCNPISGHNTLYWYLQNLGQGPELLIRYENEEAVDDSQLPKDRFSAERLKGVDSTLKIQPAELGDSAVYLCASSLGDRGRKNTEAFFGQGTRLTVV.

The chain joins TRBV7-9 to TRBJ2-1; D not resolved. The CDR3 contains 15 residues. V dropped 0 bases and J dropped 7 bases, with 13 bases sitting between them. The germline gives CDR1 SEHNR, CDR2 FQNEAQ (reference sequence). CDR3 loop: CASSLAGPSANEQFF. For the CDR3, the DNA is TGTGCCAGCAGCTTAGCTGGGCCCAGCGCGAATGAGCAGTTCTTC. Based on the CDR3 plus reference TRBV7-9 and TRBJ2-1, the full variable domain is DTGVSQNPRHKITKRGQNVTFRCDPISEHNRLYWYRQTLGQGPEFLTYFQNEAQLEKSRLLSDRFSAERPKGSFSTLEIQRTEQGDSAMYLCASSLAGPSANEQFFGPGTRLTVL.

This sequence joins TRBV9 and TRBJ2-2; no clear D gene. Germline assignment: CDR1 SGDLS and CDR2 YYNGEE. CDR3 length equals 17 residues. V lost 4 bases and J 0 bases, leaving 16 bases between the germline ends. CDR3 coding DNA: TGTGCCAGCAGCCCCTTCGAAGCGCGGTCGAACACCGGGGAGCTGTTTTTT. Its protein product is CASSPFEARSNTGELFF.

The V gene is TRBV14, the J gene TRBJ1-2; no clear D gene. This CDR3 spans 16 amino acids. Trimming removed 4 bases at V and 1 base at J, with 16 bases between. The germline CDR1 and CDR2 sequences are SGHDN and FVKESK. CDR3 in DNA: TGTGCCAGCAGCCCGGCTTTCCGGTGGAGTAACTATGGCTACACCTTC. Protein product: CASSPAFRWSNYGYTF. The variable domain in full, completed from reference TRBV14 and TRBJ1-2, reads EAGVTQFPSHSVIEKGQTVTLRCDPISGHDNLYWYRRVMGKEIKFLLHFVKESKQDESGMPNNRFLAERTGGTYSTLKVQPAELEDSGVYFCASSPAFRWSNYGYTFGSGTRLTVV.

The J gene is TRBJ1-1, the V gene TRBV9, with D maybe TRBD1 (5 bases). V was pared by 4 bases and J by 2 bases, with 12 bases between. The CDR3 totals 14 residues. Germline CDR1 is SGDLS and CDR2 is YYNGEE. The CDR3: CASSIGTVNTEAFF. The CDR3 DNA sequence: TGTGCCAGCAGCATAGGGACGGTTAACACTGAAGCTTTCTTT.

This chain connects TRBV7-3 to TRBJ2-3; no firm D call. The V end was cut by 4 bases, the J end by 2 bases, with 7 bases between. This CDR3 comprises 13 residues. CDR1 SGHTA and CDR2 FQGTGA come from the germline V gene. CDR3 nucleotide sequence: TGTGCCAGCAGCTCCGGAGCCACAGATACGCAGTATTTT. This sequence encodes CASSSGATDTQYF.

This clone has a single count. The chain recombines TRBV4-2 with TRBJ2-7, with a weak D call TRBD1 (6 bases). The germline V gene has CDR1 LGHNA and CDR2 YNFKEQ. V dropped 4 bases and J dropped 6 bases, with 13 bases sitting between them. This CDR3 is built from 13 residues. This CDR3 is CASSPNDRTEQYF. The CDR3 DNA sequence: TGTGCCAGCAGCCCCAACGACAGGACCGAGCAGTACTTC.

The genes are TRBV5-1 and TRBJ2-7; D may match TRBD1 or TRBD2 (5 bases each). The germline CDR1 and CDR2 sequences are SGHRS and YFSETQ. The CDR3 is made up of 16 amino acids. Trimming left V 4 bases short and J 0 bases short, with 17 bases between. CDR3 loop: CASSPGTGPLSYEQYF. In nucleotides, the CDR3 is TGCGCCAGCAGCCCCGGCACGGGGCCCCTCTCCTACGAGCAGTACTTC.